This T cell receptor beta chain originates from a study of beta chain features in type 1 diabetes. Isolated RNA was reverse transcribed in full, so expressed TCRB transcripts were sequenced. Some clones are missing from TCRdb's copy, which holds only in-frame ones; the method was immunoSEQ multiplex PCR. The table records fewer than 350,000 clones, about 18% of them present only once. Worth noting for this clone: What it recognizes is unknown.

The study, taken as a whole, reports: For type 1 diabetes patients, VDJ junctions showed fewer insertions and more deletions. The similarity of naive, central memory and Treg TCRB repertoires appeared greater among patients than among healthy donors.

The V gene lost 1 base and the J gene lost 0 bases, with 8 bases spanning the gap. The V gene's germline CDR1 is SGHRS and CDR2 YFSETQ. This CDR3 contains 15 residues. This clonotype was obtained from a woman between 18 and 29 years old in good health. Sequencing was done on a sample of naive CD4+ T cells from blood. The V and J genes are TRBV5-1 and TRBJ1-5; possibly TRBD1 for D (5 bases). CDR3 residues: CASSLSGASNQPQHF. Here the CDR3 DNA reads TGCGCCAGCAGCTTGTCTGGGGCTAGCAATCAGCCCCAGCATTTT.